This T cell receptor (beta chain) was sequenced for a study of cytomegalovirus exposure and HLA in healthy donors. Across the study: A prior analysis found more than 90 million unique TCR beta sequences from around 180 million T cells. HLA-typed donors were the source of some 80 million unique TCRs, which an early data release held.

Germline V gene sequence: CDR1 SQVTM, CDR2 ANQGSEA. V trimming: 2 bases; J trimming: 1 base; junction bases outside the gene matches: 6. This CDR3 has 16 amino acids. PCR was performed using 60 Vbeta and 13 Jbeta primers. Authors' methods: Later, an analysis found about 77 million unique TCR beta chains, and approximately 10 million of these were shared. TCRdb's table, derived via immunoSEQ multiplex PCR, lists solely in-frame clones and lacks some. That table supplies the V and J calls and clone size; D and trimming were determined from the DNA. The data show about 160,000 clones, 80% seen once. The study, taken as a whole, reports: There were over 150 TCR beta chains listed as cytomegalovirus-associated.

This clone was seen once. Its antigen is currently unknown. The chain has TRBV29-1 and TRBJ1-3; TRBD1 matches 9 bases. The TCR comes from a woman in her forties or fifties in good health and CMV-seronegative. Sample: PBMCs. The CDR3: CSVEPFGTGSGNTIYF. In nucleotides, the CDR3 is TGCAGCGTTGAACCATTTGGGACAGGGTCTGGAAACACCATATATTTT.